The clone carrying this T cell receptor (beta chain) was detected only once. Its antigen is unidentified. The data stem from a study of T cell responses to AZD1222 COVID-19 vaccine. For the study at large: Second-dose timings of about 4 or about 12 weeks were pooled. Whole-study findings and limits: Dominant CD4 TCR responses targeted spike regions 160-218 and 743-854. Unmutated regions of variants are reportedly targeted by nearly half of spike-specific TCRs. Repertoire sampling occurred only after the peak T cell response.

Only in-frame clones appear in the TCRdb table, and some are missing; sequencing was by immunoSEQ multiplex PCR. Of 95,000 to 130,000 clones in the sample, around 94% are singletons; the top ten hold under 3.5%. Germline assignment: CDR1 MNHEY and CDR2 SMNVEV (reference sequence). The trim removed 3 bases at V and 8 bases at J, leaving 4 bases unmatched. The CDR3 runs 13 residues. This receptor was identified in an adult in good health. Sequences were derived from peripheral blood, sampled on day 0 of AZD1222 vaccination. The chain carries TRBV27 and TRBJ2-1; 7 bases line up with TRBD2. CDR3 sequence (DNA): TGTGCCAGCAGTTTGACTAGCATCCATGAGCAGTTCTTC. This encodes CASSLTSIHEQFF.